These 9 T cell receptor beta chains originate from one sample sequenced in a study of blood T cell repertoires in COVID-19 (dated by TCRdb to 2020 to 2022). Receptor libraries were prepared by the immunoSEQ multiplex PCR assay. Here the immuneACCESS table is served through TCRdb, limited to in-frame sequences with V and J called. Missing clones are a known gap in these copies; in checked studies unresolved V genes cover under half, and the rest lacks a known reason. Present in this sample are 350,000 to 400,000 clones, roughly nine tenths of which were seen just once. 2.5% to 3% of the sample rests with the top ten. The sequenced material came from PBMCs or T cells enriched from blood (not recorded which). All receptors come from a woman in her 30s who had recovered from COVID-19.

The chain uses TRBV6-5 and TRBJ1-2, with D maybe TRBD1 (5 bases). Per the germline V gene, CDR1 is MNHEY and CDR2 is SVGAGI. V shed 10 bases and J shed 3 bases, with 18 bases lying between them. This CDR3 has 14 amino acids. The CDR3: CATSGGGGDYGYTF. CDR3 nucleotide sequence: TGTGCCACCAGCGGGGGGGGTGGTGACTATGGCTACACCTTC.

This clone occurred once. The gene calls are TRBV13 and TRBJ2-2; tentatively, D is TRBD1 (6 bases). Trimming removed 4 bases from V and 1 base from J, with 13 bases in between. The CDR3 is 16 amino acids. Germline CDR1 PRHDT, CDR2 FYEKMQ (reference sequence). This chain's CDR3 is CASSSRTEGNTGELFF. Written as DNA, the CDR3 is TGTGCCAGCAGCTCCCGGACAGAGGGGAACACCGGGGAGCTGTTTTTT.

The J gene is TRBJ2-7, the V gene TRBV5-1; 7 nucleotides align to TRBD1. The germline V gene has CDR1 SGHRS and CDR2 YFSETQ. This CDR3 comprises 14 residues. Trimming at V came to 8 bases and at J to 6 bases, leaving 14 bases not matched to a gene. The CDR3, as DNA: TGCGCCAGTTGCCCACTGACAGGGATAGGCGAGCAGTACTTC. Translation: CASCPLTGIGEQYF.

The rearrangement links TRBV6-6 to TRBJ2-5, with 8 bases that match TRBD2. V lost 6 bases and J lost 5; bases outside the gene matches: 14. Germline loops: CDR1 MNHNY, CDR2 SVGAGI (reference sequence). This CDR3 has 16 amino acids. The CDR3 region has the DNA TGTGCCAGCAGAAATGCGGGGGGTCCCCAGGGGGAGACCCAGTACTTC. It yields the protein CASRNAGGPQGETQYF.

The CDR3 bases are TGTGCCAGCAGTGAAAGGACAGGGGACTACTACGAGCAGTACTTC. Protein sequence: CASSERTGDYYEQYF. The chain links TRBV2 to TRBJ2-7; the match to TRBD1 covers 9 bases. CDR3 length equals 15 residues. Germline lookup yields CDR1 SNHLY and CDR2 FYNNEI. Germline trimming cut 2 bases from V and 3 bases from J; bases unmatched to any gene: 5.

The chain has TRBV28 and TRBJ1-2, with 8 bases identical to TRBD1. V gave up 1 base and J gave up 8 bases; unmatched junction bases: 3. The germline CDR1 and CDR2 sequences are MDHEN and SYDVKM. CDR3 size: 13 residues. CDR3 region: CASSLLTGGGYTF. The CDR3 DNA reads as TGTGCCAGCAGTTTATTAACAGGGGGAGGCTACACCTTC.

V usage is TRBV28 and J usage is TRBJ1-6; TRBD1 matches 10 bases. CDR1 and CDR2 from the germline V gene are MDHEN and SYDVKM. Trimming removed 5 bases from V and 9 bases from J; junction bases left unmatched: 4. The CDR3 extends over 14 amino acids. CDR3 coding DNA: TGTGCCAGCAGTCCAGGACAGGGGGGTTCACCCCTCCACTTT. It specifies CASSPGQGGSPLHF.

J is TRBJ2-7 and V is TRBV27; D is unclear. CDR1 is MNHEY and CDR2 is SMNVEV in the germline V gene (reference sequence). V was trimmed by 3 bases and J by 3 bases, leaving 6 bases between them. This CDR3 has 12 amino acids. The CDR3 DNA follows: TGTGCCAGCAGTTTGGTCGGCTACGAGCAGTACTTC. Translating gives CASSLVGYEQYF.

A single count supports this clone. The V and J genes are TRBV7-9 and TRBJ2-5; 10 positions agree with TRBD2. There are 15 residues in the CDR3. Germline assignment: CDR1 SEHNR and CDR2 FQNEAQ (reference sequence). The ends lost 3 bases at V and 2 bases at J; junction bases unmatched: 3. The CDR3 reads CASSFTSGDQETQYF. The CDR3 DNA follows: TGTGCCAGCAGCTTTACTAGCGGGGATCAAGAGACCCAGTACTTC.